This passage covers 8 T cell receptor beta chains from one sample sequenced in a study of vaccination effects on CD4 cells after COVID-19. Sequencing followed a ViraFEST assay step that expanded antigen-specific CD4+ T cells with viral peptide pools. The authors isolated CD4+ T cells after less than eleven days of culture. Nobody among the vaccine recipients had prior SARS-CoV-2 infection (nucleocapsid antibodies were negative). The antigens for these receptors are not known. Here immunoSEQ multiplex PCR was the method, and the copy in TCRdb shows in-frame clones only, minus some. The sample holds 73,000 or so clones, roughly 79% seen once. This specimen was CD4+ T cells from PBMCs cultured with SARS-CoV-2 spike peptides, taken before COVID-19 vaccination. The source is a human donor who received a COVID-19 vaccine.

The V and J genes are TRBV5-8 and TRBJ2-7, with D tentatively TRBD1 or TRBD2 (5 bases each). Per the germline V gene, CDR1 is SGHTS and CDR2 is YDEGEE. There are 13 residues in the CDR3. V shed 5 bases and J shed 2 bases, with 11 bases lying between them. CDR3 region: CASRMVGAYEQYV. DNA of the CDR3: TGTGCCAGCAGGATGGTGGGGGCCTACGAGCAGTACGTC.

This clone was observed a few times. At the DNA level, this CDR3 is encoded by other sequences in the same sample as well. The V call is TRBV3-1 (or the pseudogene TRBV3-2), the J call TRBJ1-6; D is unresolved. Trimming took 0 bases from V and 10 from J, leaving 4 bases between them. The germline V gene has CDR1 LGHDT and CDR2 YNNKEL (reference sequence). CDR3 length equals 12 residues. The CDR3 sequence is CASSQDYSPLHF. DNA for the CDR3: TGTGCCAGCAGCCAAGATTACTCACCCCTCCACTTT.

To note about this clone: Different DNA sequences within this sample yield the same CDR3. V gene TRBV7-3 combines with J gene TRBJ1-1; a weak D match, TRBD1 (6 bases). Trimming removed 5 bases from V and 2 bases from J, with 9 bases in between. Per the germline V gene, CDR1 is SGHTA and CDR2 is FQGTGA. The CDR3 is 13 residues long. CDR3 bases: TGTGCCAGCAGCCCACAGGGAAACACTGAAGCTTTCTTT. Protein: CASSPQGNTEAFF.

This chain joins TRBV19 and TRBJ1-5; D is uncertain. V was pared by 8 bases and J by 3 bases, with 11 bases between. The CDR3 runs 13 residues. Germline V gene data show CDR1 as LNHDA and CDR2 as SQIVND (reference sequence). The CDR3 coding sequence is TGTGCCAGTGAAGCAGGACCCAATCAGCCCCAGCATTTT. Its translation is CASEAGPNQPQHF.

The rearrangement uses TRBV2 and TRBJ2-7; D possibly corresponds to TRBD2 (5 bases). CDR1 and CDR2 (germline): SNHLY, FYNNEI. Deletions cut 6 bases from V and 2 bases from J, with 14 bases between. The CDR3 length is 14 residues. As DNA, the CDR3 is TGTGCCAGCAGGCGGGCGAAGGGCACCTACGAGCAGTACGTC. Amino acid sequence: CASRRAKGTYEQYV.

The genes are TRBV5-1 and TRBJ1-1, with D hard to call. V lost 4 bases and J 4 bases, leaving 20 bases between the germline ends. The germline V gene has CDR1 SGHRS and CDR2 YFSETQ. The CDR3 runs to 16 residues. The CDR3 loop is CASSPSTRVGSTEAFF. CDR3 bases: TGCGCCAGCAGCCCCAGTACCCGGGTGGGGAGCACTGAAGCTTTCTTT.

This sequence joins TRBV7-3 and TRBJ2-7; 9 nucleotides align to TRBD2. V lost 2 bases and J lost 6; bases outside the gene matches: 8. This CDR3 spans 15 amino acids. Germline CDR1 and CDR2: SGHTA and FQGTGA. For the CDR3, the DNA is TGTGCCAGCAGCTTATACTGGCTAGCGGGGTTCGAGCAGTACGTC. Amino acids: CASSLYWLAGFEQYV.

This chain joins TRBV10-3 and TRBJ2-3; weak D call: TRBD1 (5 bases). This CDR3 spans 13 amino acids. Trimming removed 3 bases at V and 4 bases at J, with 8 bases between. The germline V gene encodes CDR1 ENHRY and CDR2 SYGVKD. In DNA form, the CDR3 reads TGTGCCATCAGTGACAGGGATCCAGATACGCAGTATTTT. Its translation: CAISDRDPDTQYF.